These 32 T cell receptor beta chains were sequenced from one sample in a study of T cells in Graves' hyperthyroidism and ophthalmopathy. The source material, RNA transcripts, was used to amplify TCR beta CDR3 regions. The HTBI primer set was used in a first-round RT-PCR of the TCR CDR3. TCRdb used MiXCR to reprocess the multiplex PCR reads, holding one entry per CDR3 protein. The sample lists more than 150,000 distinct CDR3 sequences; around 15% were seen once. The sample comprised blood. Receptors originate from a woman in her fifties or sixties with Graves' hyperthyroidism.

This clonotype was found many times. V gene TRBV11-3 combines with J gene TRBJ2-1, with D hard to call. CDR1 is SGHNT and CDR2 is YENEEA in the germline V gene. The CDR3 has 13 amino acids. V lost 1 base to trimming and J lost 9 bases, with 10 bases between them. The CDR3: CASSLGDDGEQFF. The CDR3 coding sequence is TGTGCCAGCAGCTTAGGAGATGACGGTGAGCAGTTCTTC.

This clonotype was observed once. Here the CDR3 DNA reads TGTGCCAGCAGCGCGAGACTTGATACTGAAGCTTTCTTT. Translating it yields CASSARLDTEAFF. V gene TRBV7-2 combines with J gene TRBJ1-1, with D unclear. Trimming cost V 5 bases and J 5 bases, with 12 bases left between them. The CDR3 is made up of 13 amino acids. The germline gives CDR1 SGHTA, CDR2 FQGNSA.

About this clonotype: This sequence may be a read error, since a much larger clone differs from it by one base. Here the CDR3 omits its conserved ending phenylalanine or tryptophan, so a read error is the likely source. V is TRBV27 and J is TRBJ1-2; TRBD1 matches at 9 bases. This CDR3 is built from 16 residues. V was clipped by 5 bases and J by 5 bases; unmatched bases: 12. Germline V gene data show CDR1 as MNHEY and CDR2 as SMNVEV (reference sequence). In DNA form, the CDR3 reads TGTGCCAGCAGTCCCGAGATCGGCGGGACAGGGTATGGCTACACCCTC. Encoded protein: CASSPEIGGTGYGYTL.

This clonotype was detected many times. The chain carries TRBV27 and TRBJ2-1; 12 bases are a match to TRBD2. J gave up 5 bases and V 4 bases, and 3 bases lay outside the gene matches. CDR1 is MNHEY, CDR2 SMNVEV, per germline (reference sequence). CDR3 length equals 15 residues. The CDR3 is CASSSGLAGNNEQFF. The CDR3, as DNA: TGTGCCAGCAGTTCAGGACTAGCGGGGAACAATGAGCAGTTCTTC.

This clonotype was observed many times. The chain employs TRBV12-3 or TRBV12-4 and TRBJ1-1; no firm D call. V was cut by 2 bases and J by 5 bases, with 12 bases left in between. The CDR3 runs 14 residues. CDR3 loop: CASSLMSSGTEAFF. CDR3 sequence (DNA): TGTGCCAGCAGTTTAATGAGTAGTGGGACTGAAGCTTTCTTT.

Many counts were recorded for this clonotype. The J gene is TRBJ2-3, the V gene TRBV29-1; 8 bases agree with TRBD1. The CDR3 loop spans 15 amino acids. V lost 0 bases and J lost 4; bases outside the gene matches: 6. Per the germline V gene, CDR1 is SQVTM and CDR2 is ANQGSEA. The CDR3 nucleotides read TGCAGCGTTGAAGATGTTCGGACAGGGTCAGATACGCAGTATTTT. Its translation is CSVEDVRTGSDTQYF.

This clonotype showed up many times. CDR3 amino acids: CAILRGLGYTF. The CDR3 DNA sequence: TGTGCCATCCTCCGGGGGCTTGGCTACACCTTC. V is TRBV2 and J is TRBJ1-2; possibly TRBD1 for D (6 bases). The CDR3 runs 11 residues. V lost 10 bases and J 7 bases, leaving 13 bases between the germline ends. Germline V lookup: CDR1 SNHLY, CDR2 FYNNEI.

This clonotype was counted at least ten times. The chain links TRBV7-8 to TRBJ1-1; weak D call: TRBD1 (5 bases). Germline-derived CDR1 and CDR2 are SGHVS and FQNEAQ. The V end lost 2 bases, the J end lost 4 bases, and 14 bases lay between the germline ends. The CDR3 consists of 15 residues. CDR3: CASSLTKGPATEAFF. The DNA for the CDR3 is TGTGCCAGCAGCTTAACAAAGGGGCCCGCCACTGAAGCTTTCTTT.

This clonotype appeared many times. The CDR3 sequence is CASSQGAGGHNEQFF. In nucleotides, the CDR3 is TGCGCCAGCAGCCAAGGCGCGGGGGGGCACAATGAGCAGTTCTTC. The chain combines TRBV4-3 with TRBJ2-1; 9 bases match TRBD2. J lost 5 bases, V lost 1 base, and 3 bases had no gene match. Germline CDR1 LGHNA, CDR2 YSLEER. The CDR3 is made up of 15 amino acids.

The rearrangement joins TRBV20-1 to TRBJ2-4, with 7 bases aligning to TRBD2. This CDR3 spans 13 amino acids. V shed 1 base, J shed 6 bases, and the junction held 3 bases outside the gene matches. Germline CDR1 and CDR2: DFQATT and SNEGSKA (reference sequence). The DNA for the CDR3 is TGCAGTGCTAGAGGGCGGGGGTTAAACATTCAGTACTTC. It specifies CSARGRGLNIQYF.

The rearrangement uses TRBV29-1 and TRBJ2-3, with 7 nucleotides matching TRBD1. Trimming cost V 4 bases and J 2 bases; bases outside gene matches: 3. Germline-derived CDR1 and CDR2 are SQVTM and ANQGSEA. The CDR3 is 13 residues long. This chain's CDR3 is CSVGKGATDTQYF. CDR3 nucleotides: TGCAGCGTTGGGAAGGGGGCCACAGATACGCAGTATTTT.

The chain combines TRBV5-1 with TRBJ1-1; D uncertain. The germline V gene has CDR1 SGHRS and CDR2 YFSETQ. The CDR3 is 14 amino acids. V was clipped by 1 base and J by 2 bases, with 9 bases between them. CDR3 coding DNA: TGCGCCAGCAGCTTGTTCGTAGCAAACACTGAAGCTTTCTTT. Residues: CASSLFVANTEAFF.

This clonotype was seen at least ten times. CDR3 sequence: CASSLDTGSYNEQFF. DNA for the CDR3: TGTGCCAGCAGCCTAGACACGGGTAGCTACAATGAGCAGTTCTTC. The rearrangement links TRBV7-9 to TRBJ2-1; D unclear. The CDR3 length is 15 residues. Germline V gives CDR1 SEHNR, CDR2 FQNEAQ (reference sequence). V gave up 5 bases and J gave up 3 bases, with 14 bases separating them.

The V and J genes are TRBV7-9 and TRBJ1-1; D ambiguous. V gave up 3 bases and J gave up 7 bases, with 9 bases separating them. CDR1 SEHNR and CDR2 FQNEAQ come from the germline V gene (reference sequence). The CDR3 contains 12 residues. The CDR3 protein is CASSFGEYEAFF. The DNA of the CDR3 is TGTGCCAGCAGCTTTGGGGAGTATGAAGCTTTCTTT. Full variable domain (rest looked up from reference TRBV7-9 and TRBJ1-1): DTGVSQNPRHKITKRGQNVTFRCDPISEHNRLYWYRQTLGQGPEFLTYFQNEAQLEKSRLLSDRFSAERPKGSFSTLEIQRTEQGDSAMYLCASSFGEYEAFFGQGTRLTVV.

The chain links TRBV6-1 to TRBJ2-1, with 7 bases fitting TRBD2. In germline, CDR1 is MNHNS, CDR2 SASEGT. The CDR3 loop spans 13 amino acids. The trim removed 8 bases at V and 7 bases at J, leaving 8 bases unmatched. This chain's CDR3 is CASATGGANEQFF. CDR3 coding DNA: TGTGCCAGCGCGACGGGAGGCGCGAATGAGCAGTTCTTC.

The chain combines TRBV19 with TRBJ1-2; a possible D gene is TRBD1 (6 bases). This CDR3 is built from 15 residues. Per germline, CDR1 LNHDA and CDR2 SQIVND (reference sequence). V was pared by 5 bases and J by 6 bases, with 19 bases between. CDR3 region: CASSVRGTFRDGYTF. CDR3 nucleotide sequence: TGTGCCAGTAGTGTCCGAGGGACATTTAGAGATGGCTACACCTTC.

The table lists this clonotype with many counts. V usage is TRBV20-1 and J usage is TRBJ2-3; D call uncertain. Germline CDR1 DFQATT, CDR2 SNEGSKA (reference sequence). This CDR3 contains 11 residues. The V end was cut by 0 bases, the J end by 8 bases, with 6 bases between. The CDR3 reads CSARDGPTQYF. For the CDR3, the DNA is TGCAGTGCTAGAGATGGTCCTACGCAGTATTTT.

This clonotype showed up many times. This chain joins TRBV19 and TRBJ2-1; D is perhaps TRBD1 or TRBD2 (5 bases each). This CDR3 has 15 residues. Between the trimmed V and J ends, which lost 1 base and 4 bases, there was a span of 11 bases. Germline V gene lookup returns CDR1 LNHDA and CDR2 SQIVND (reference sequence). The CDR3 DNA is TGTGCCAGTAGTATAGTGGGGGACGGATACAATGAGCAGTTCTTC. It encodes CASSIVGDGYNEQFF.

The table lists this clonotype with many counts. The chain joins TRBV20-1 to TRBJ2-3; TRBD2 agrees at 13 bases. The CDR3 runs to 15 residues. The junction had 9 bases not matched to a gene; V was cut back by 6 bases and J by 6 bases. From germline, CDR1 is DFQATT and CDR2 SNEGSKA (reference sequence). CDR3 DNA: TGCAGTGCAACAGGGACTAGCGGGGATCTGGATACGCAGTATTTT. It encodes CSATGTSGDLDTQYF.

This clonotype was detected ten times or more. The chain carries TRBV19 and TRBJ1-6; D call uncertain. The CDR3 consists of 13 residues. Germline lookup yields CDR1 LNHDA and CDR2 SQIVND (reference sequence). Trimming left V 3 bases short and J 7 bases short, with 7 bases between. CDR3 DNA sequence: TGTGCCAGTAGTATTCTGGGGAATTCACCCCTCCACTTT. It specifies CASSILGNSPLHF.

The chain links TRBV2 to TRBJ1-2; D is ambiguous. The CDR3 has 12 residues. Germline CDR1 is SNHLY and CDR2 is FYNNEI. Between the trimmed V and J ends, which lost 8 bases and 4 bases, there was a span of 11 bases. The CDR3 loop is CASLGGLYGYTF. CDR3 coding DNA: TGTGCCAGCCTCGGAGGTCTCTATGGCTACACCTTC.

This clonotype was recorded many times. The chain carries TRBV7-6 and TRBJ2-2; a possible D gene is TRBD2 (5 bases). V lost 4 bases and J lost 6, with 12 bases in between. The CDR3 spans 14 residues. Looked up from germline, CDR1 is SGHVS and CDR2 is FNYEAQ. The CDR3 sequence: CASSSRTGSGELFF. Written as DNA, the CDR3 is TGTGCCAGCAGCTCCCGGACGGGGTCCGGGGAGCTGTTTTTT.

V usage is TRBV24-1 and J usage is TRBJ1-4; D not certain. Deletions cut 10 bases from V and 8 bases from J, with 22 bases between. The V gene's germline CDR1 is KGHDR and CDR2 SFDVKD. The CDR3 length is 15 residues. The CDR3 sequence: CATSSGLFGGEKLFF. The CDR3 bases are TGTGCCACGTCATCAGGACTATTCGGTGGGGAAAAACTGTTTTTT.

This clonotype was seen at least ten times. The chain joins TRBV28 to TRBJ2-7; 7 nucleotides agree with TRBD1. Germline CDR1 and CDR2: MDHEN and SYDVKM. The CDR3 has 13 residues. The V and J ends lost 5 bases and 2 bases, in that order; junction bases with no gene match: 3. CDR3 residues: CASSDRVPYEQYF. The CDR3 DNA reads TGTGCCAGCAGTGACAGGGTTCCCTACGAGCAGTACTTC.

The sample holds many counts of this clonotype. The chain links TRBV7-3 to TRBJ2-5; the D gene is possibly TRBD1 (6 bases). CDR3 length equals 13 residues. V lost 5 bases, J lost 3 bases, and 10 bases lay in between. Per the germline V gene, CDR1 is SGHTA and CDR2 is FQGTGA. The CDR3 bases are TGTGCCAGCAGCCGTAGGGGGAAAGAGACCCAGTACTTC. This encodes CASSRRGKETQYF. Filled out from reference TRBV7-3 and TRBJ2-5, the complete variable domain reads GAGVSQTPSNKVTEKGKYVELRCDPISGHTALYWYRQSLGQGPEFLIYFQGTGAADDSGLPNDRFFAVRPEGSVSTLKIQRTERGDSAVYLCASSRRGKETQYFGPGTRLLVL.

CDR3 in amino acids: CASSRDRVVWDDNQPQHF. The DNA for the CDR3 is TGTGCCAGTAGTCGGGACAGGGTGGTTTGGGATGACAATCAGCCCCAGCATTTT. The V gene is TRBV19, the J gene TRBJ1-5, with 9 positions matching TRBD1. Germline CDR1 is LNHDA and CDR2 is SQIVND (reference sequence). The CDR3 is made up of 18 amino acids. J lost 3 bases, V lost 5 bases, and 14 bases had no gene match.

In this sample, this clonotype turned up many times. This chain joins TRBV20-1 and TRBJ2-7, with D perhaps TRBD2 (6 bases). V was pared by 2 bases and J by 0 bases, with 11 bases between. Germline values: CDR1 DFQATT, CDR2 SNEGSKA (reference sequence). The CDR3 spans 14 residues. The DNA for the CDR3 is TGCAGTGCTAGATTAACGGGACTCTCCTACGAGCAGTACTTC. Encoded protein: CSARLTGLSYEQYF.

This clonotype was counted between two and nine times. The chain is built from TRBV29-1 and TRBJ2-3; a possible D gene is TRBD2 (6 bases). V was pared by 3 bases and J by 3 bases, with 7 bases between. There are 12 residues in the CDR3. Germline V lookup: CDR1 SQVTM, CDR2 ANQGSEA. CDR3 region: CSVERDTDTQYF. DNA of the CDR3: TGCAGCGTTGAGCGGGATACAGATACGCAGTATTTT.

This clonotype was counted many times. The chain combines TRBV28 with TRBJ1-2; tentatively, D is TRBD1 (6 bases). The CDR3 runs to 13 residues. Trimming shortened V by 6 bases and J by 1 base, and 9 bases separated the two germline ends. Germline V lookup: CDR1 MDHEN, CDR2 SYDVKM. The DNA of the CDR3 is TGTGCCAGCAGGACAGGCTTTAACTATGGCTACACCTTC. This gives the protein CASRTGFNYGYTF.

There are many counts of this clonotype. The chain joins TRBV12-3 or TRBV12-4 to TRBJ1-1; weak D call: TRBD1 (5 bases). Between the trimmed V and J ends, which lost 6 bases and 0 bases, there was a span of 8 bases. The CDR3 runs to 13 residues. DNA of the CDR3: TGTGCCAGCAGAATGACAGTGAACACTGAAGCTTTCTTT. It codes for CASRMTVNTEAFF.

The table lists this clonotype with a few counts. Since a much larger clone is just one base distant, this may be a read error. The chain joins TRBV19 to TRBJ2-7; perhaps TRBD1 as D (6 bases). Germline V gene data show CDR1 as LNHDA and CDR2 as SQIVND (reference sequence). Between the trimmed V and J ends, which lost 3 bases and 2 bases, there was a span of 17 bases. The CDR3 consists of 16 residues. The CDR3 spells CASSISGARSPYEQYF. The CDR3 nucleotides are TGTGCCAGTAGTATCTCAGGGGCAAGGAGCCCCTACGAGCAGTACTTC. Drawing the rest from reference TRBV19 and TRBJ2-7, the complete variable domain is DGGITQSPKYLFRKEGQNVTLSCEQNLNHDAMYWYRQDPGQGLRLIYYSQIVNDFQKGDIAEGYSVSREKKESFPLTVTSAQKNPTAFYLCASSISGARSPYEQYFGPGTRLTVT.

The rearrangement joins TRBV6-2 or TRBV6-3 to TRBJ1-5, with TRBD1 matching 7 bases. This CDR3 has 14 amino acids. Germline assignment: CDR1 MNHEY and CDR2 SVGEGT. V gave up 8 bases and J gave up 1 base; unmatched junction bases: 5. The CDR3: CASARGRSNQPQHF. The CDR3 DNA follows: TGTGCCAGCGCAAGGGGGCGAAGCAATCAGCCCCAGCATTTT.